This T cell receptor (beta chain) was captured by sequencing in a study of T-cell reconstitution after alpha-beta-depleted transplantation in children. CDR3 length: 16 amino acids. V was shortened by 6 bases and J by 0 bases, with 16 bases between the two germline ends. Germline V gives CDR1 MNHEY, CDR2 SVGEGT. Study findings and constraints: T-cell numbers and diversity one year post-transplant derived largely from freshly generated T cells. There were reportedly several hundred expanded graft clones from which alpha-beta T cells came about two months after transplant. Elevated TCRbeta diversity at day 60 was traced, in some patients, to surviving recipient T cells and thymic progenitors.

On this clonotype: Its specificity is not known.

TCRbeta library construction was performed incorporating unique molecular identifiers. TCRdb analysed the PCR reads with MiXCR anew, one entry per CDR3 protein. The sample shows 130,000 to 150,000 distinct CDR3 sequences, 8% to 10% of them seen only once. The TCR sequence derives from a female patient under 10 years old who had a stem cell transplant for congenital amegakaryocytic thrombocytopenia, so the T cells may come from the graft donor. The chain joins TRBV6-2 or TRBV6-3 to TRBJ2-3; D is uncertain. This specimen was PBMCs, mostly from graft donor cells, taken 180 days after TCRalphabeta/CD19-depleted stem cell transplant. In DNA, the CDR3 is TGTGCCAGCAGCACCATCCTATTGGATAGCACAGATACGCAGTATTTT. This gives the protein CASSTILLDSTDTQYF.